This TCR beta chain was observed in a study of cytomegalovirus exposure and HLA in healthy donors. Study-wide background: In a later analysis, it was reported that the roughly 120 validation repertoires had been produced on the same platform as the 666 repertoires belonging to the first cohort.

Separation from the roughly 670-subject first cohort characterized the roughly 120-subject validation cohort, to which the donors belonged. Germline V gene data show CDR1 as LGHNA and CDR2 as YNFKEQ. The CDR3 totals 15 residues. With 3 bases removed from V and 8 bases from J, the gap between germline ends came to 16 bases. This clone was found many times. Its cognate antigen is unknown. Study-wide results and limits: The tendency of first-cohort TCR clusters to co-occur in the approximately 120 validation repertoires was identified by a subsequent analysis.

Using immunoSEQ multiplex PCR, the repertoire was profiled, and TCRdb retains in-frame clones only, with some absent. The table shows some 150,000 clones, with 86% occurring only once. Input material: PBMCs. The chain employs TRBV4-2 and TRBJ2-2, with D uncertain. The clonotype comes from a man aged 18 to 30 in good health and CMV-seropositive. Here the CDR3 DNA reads TGTGCCAGCAGCCAGCTATCGAGCCTACGGGGGGAGCTGTTTTTT. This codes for CASSQLSSLRGELFF.